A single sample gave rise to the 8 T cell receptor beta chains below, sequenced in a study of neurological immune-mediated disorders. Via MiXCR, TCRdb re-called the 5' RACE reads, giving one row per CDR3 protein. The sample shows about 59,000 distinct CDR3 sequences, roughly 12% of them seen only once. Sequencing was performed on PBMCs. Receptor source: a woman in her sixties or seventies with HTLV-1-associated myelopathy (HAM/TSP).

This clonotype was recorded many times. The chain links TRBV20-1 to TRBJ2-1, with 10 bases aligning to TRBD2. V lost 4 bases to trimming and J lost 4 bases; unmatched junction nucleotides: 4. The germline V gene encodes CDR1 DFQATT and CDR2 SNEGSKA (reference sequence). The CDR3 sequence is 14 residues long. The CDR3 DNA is TGCAGTGCTAAAGCGGGAGGGCCTTACAATGAGCAGTTCTTC. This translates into CSAKAGGPYNEQFF.

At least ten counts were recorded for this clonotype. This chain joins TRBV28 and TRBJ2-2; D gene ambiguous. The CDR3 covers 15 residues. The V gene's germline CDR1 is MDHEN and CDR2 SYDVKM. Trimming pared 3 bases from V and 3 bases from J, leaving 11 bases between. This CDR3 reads CASSLLGSHTGELFF. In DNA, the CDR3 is TGTGCCAGCAGTTTGCTGGGCAGTCACACCGGGGAGCTGTTTTTT.

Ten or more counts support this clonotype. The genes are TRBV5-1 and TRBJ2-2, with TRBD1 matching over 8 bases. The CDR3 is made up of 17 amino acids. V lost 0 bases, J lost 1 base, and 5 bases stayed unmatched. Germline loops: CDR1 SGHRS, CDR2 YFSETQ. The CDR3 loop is CASSLGGQARNTGELFF. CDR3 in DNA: TGCGCCAGCAGCTTGGGGGGACAGGCCCGGAACACCGGGGAGCTGTTTTTT.

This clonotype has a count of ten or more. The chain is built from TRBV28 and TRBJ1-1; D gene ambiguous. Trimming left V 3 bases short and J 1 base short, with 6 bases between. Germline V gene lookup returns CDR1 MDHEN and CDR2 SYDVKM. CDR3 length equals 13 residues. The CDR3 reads CASSFIQNTEAFF. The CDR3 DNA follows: TGTGCCAGCAGTTTTATCCAGAACACTGAAGCTTTCTTT.

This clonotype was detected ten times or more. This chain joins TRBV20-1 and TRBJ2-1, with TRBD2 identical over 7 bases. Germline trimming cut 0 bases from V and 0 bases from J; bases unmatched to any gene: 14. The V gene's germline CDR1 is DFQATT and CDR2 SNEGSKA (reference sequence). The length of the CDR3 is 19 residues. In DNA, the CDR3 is TGCAGTGCTAGAGACGTCTATCGGCGGGAGAGGAGCTCCTACAATGAGCAGTTCTTC. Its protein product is CSARDVYRRERSSYNEQFF.

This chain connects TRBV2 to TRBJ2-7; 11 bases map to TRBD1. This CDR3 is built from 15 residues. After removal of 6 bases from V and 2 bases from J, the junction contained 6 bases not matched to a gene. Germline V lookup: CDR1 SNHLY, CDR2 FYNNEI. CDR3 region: CASRGQGGITYEQYF. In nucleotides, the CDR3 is TGTGCCAGCAGGGGACAGGGGGGGATCACCTACGAGCAGTACTTC.

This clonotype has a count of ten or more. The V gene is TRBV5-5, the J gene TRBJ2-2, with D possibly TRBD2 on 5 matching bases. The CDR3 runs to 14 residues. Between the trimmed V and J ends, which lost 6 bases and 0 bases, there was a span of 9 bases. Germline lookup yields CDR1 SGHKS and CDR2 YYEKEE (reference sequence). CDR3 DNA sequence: TGTGCCAGCACGGCGGAGGCGAACACCGGGGAGCTGTTTTTT. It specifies CASTAEANTGELFF. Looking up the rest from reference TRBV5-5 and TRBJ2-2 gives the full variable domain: DAGVTQSPTHLIKTRGQQVTLRCSPISGHKSVSWYQQVLGQGPQFIFQYYEKEERGRGNFPDRFSARQFPNYSSELNVNALLLGDSALYLCASTAEANTGELFFGEGSRLTVL.

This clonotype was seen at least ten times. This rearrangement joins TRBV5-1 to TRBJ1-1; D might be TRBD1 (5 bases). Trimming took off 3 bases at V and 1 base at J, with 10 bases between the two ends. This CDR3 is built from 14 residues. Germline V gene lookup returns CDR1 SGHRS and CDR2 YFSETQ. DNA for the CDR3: TGCGCCAGCAGCTCCGGGACGGGGAACACTGAAGCTTTCTTT. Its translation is CASSSGTGNTEAFF. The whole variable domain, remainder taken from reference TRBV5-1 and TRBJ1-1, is KAGVTQTPRYLIKTRGQQVTLSCSPISGHRSVSWYQQTPGQGLQFLFEYFSETQRNKGNFPGRFSGRQFSNSRSEMNVSTLELGDSALYLCASSSGTGNTEAFFGQGTRLTVV.